The 26 T cell receptor beta chains below were found in one sample sequenced in a study of PD-1 blockade in classical Hodgkin lymphoma. Specified time point: cycle 4 day 1 (C4D1), after six to seven weeks of nivolumab. All patients experienced relapse after autologous stem cell transplantation, and brentuximab vedotin exposure was variable. Measured with immunoSEQ multiplex PCR; TCRdb has only the in-frame clones, and not every one. The data hold around 25,000 clones, with roughly 76% observed a single time. This specimen was peripheral blood mononuclear cells (PBMCs), taken before the fourth cycle of nivolumab. The receptor source for this set is a human donor with classical Hodgkin lymphoma.

This chain joins TRBV7-2 and TRBJ2-7; possible D gene TRBD1, 5 bases. The V gene's germline CDR1 is SGHTA and CDR2 FQGNSA. This CDR3 region has 13 residues. Between the trimmed V and J ends, which lost 5 bases and 2 bases, there was a span of 10 bases. In nucleotides, the CDR3 is TGTGCCAGCAGCCTCAGGGTCCCCTACGAGCAGTACTTC. Translation: CASSLRVPYEQYF.

J is TRBJ1-1 and V is TRBV27; the match to TRBD1 covers 9 bases. The length of the CDR3 is 14 residues. The V segment lost 6 bases and the J segment 3 bases; nucleotides outside the gene matches: 5. Germline V gene data show CDR1 as MNHEY and CDR2 as SMNVEV (reference sequence). The CDR3: CASSLTGGHTEAFF. CDR3 nucleotide sequence: TGTGCCAGCAGCCTGACAGGGGGGCACACTGAAGCTTTCTTT.

The V call is TRBV28, the J call TRBJ2-7; D possibly corresponds to TRBD1 (6 bases). Per the germline V gene, CDR1 is MDHEN and CDR2 is SYDVKM. There are 16 residues in the CDR3. V was clipped by 6 bases and J by 3 bases, with 21 bases between them. CDR3 nucleotides: TGTGCCAGCAGCCCGTGGGGCTCAGGGGCTGACTACGAGCAGTACTTC. This translates into CASSPWGSGADYEQYF.

This clone occurred a few times. The genes are TRBV9 and TRBJ2-5, with D hard to call. V dropped 0 bases and J dropped 8 bases, with 11 bases sitting between them. CDR1 and CDR2 from the germline V gene are SGDLS and YYNGEE. The CDR3 contains 13 residues. CDR3 in amino acids: CASSVEYKGTQYF. The CDR3, as DNA: TGTGCCAGCAGCGTAGAATATAAGGGAACCCAGTACTTC.

CDR3 sequence: CASSPRPSGRTGELFF. DNA for the CDR3: TGTGCCAGCTCACCACGACCTTCCGGGCGGACCGGGGAGCTGTTTTTT. The chain is built from TRBV18 and TRBJ2-2; D gene ambiguous. V lost 1 base and J 5 bases, leaving 14 bases between the germline ends. The CDR3 has 16 residues. Looked up from germline, CDR1 is KGHSH and CDR2 is LQKENI. Full variable domain (remainder filled in from reference TRBV18 and TRBJ2-2): NAGVMQNPRHLVRRRGQEARLRCSPMKGHSHVYWYRQLPEEGLKFMVYLQKENIIDESGMPKERFSAEFPKEGPSILRIQQVVRGDSAAYFCASSPRPSGRTGELFFGEGSRLTVL.

This sequence joins TRBV28 and TRBJ2-2; D is uncertain. V lost 1 base and J 6 bases, leaving 3 bases between the germline ends. This CDR3 contains 12 residues. The germline gives CDR1 MDHEN, CDR2 SYDVKM. The CDR3 DNA is TGTGCCAGCAGTTTATTGCCCGGGGAGCTGTTTTTT. It codes for CASSLLPGELFF.

This chain uses TRBV20-1 with TRBJ1-3; no clear D. This CDR3 has 8 residues. Germline V lookup: CDR1 DFQATT, CDR2 SNEGSKA (reference sequence). Written as DNA, the CDR3 is TGCAAGCAAGGGACCATATATTTT. This encodes CKQGTIYF.

The chain is built from TRBV14 and TRBJ1-1, with 9 bases matching TRBD1. There are 13 residues in the CDR3. The ends lost 4 bases at V and 10 bases at J; junction bases unmatched: 7. Germline CDR1 and CDR2: SGHDN and FVKESK. DNA for the CDR3: TGTGCCAGCAGCCGGGACAGGGAGGCGGCAGCTTTCTTT. Protein sequence: CASSRDREAAAFF.

V usage is TRBV18 and J usage is TRBJ1-1; D not certain. Germline CDR1 reads KGHSH; CDR2 reads LQKENI. The V end lost 0 bases, the J end lost 0 bases, and 17 bases lay between the germline ends. This CDR3 comprises 18 residues. CDR3 sequence: CASSPPPRGSPLNTEAFF. DNA of the CDR3: TGTGCCAGCTCACCACCCCCGAGAGGCAGCCCACTGAACACTGAAGCTTTCTTT.

The chain combines TRBV2 with TRBJ2-1, with 9 bases lining up with TRBD1. The CDR3 has 15 amino acids. Per the germline V gene, CDR1 is SNHLY and CDR2 is FYNNEI. V shed 6 bases and J 9 bases; nucleotides not matched to a gene: 12. DNA of the CDR3: TGTGCCAGCAGCTCGACAGGGGGGAACCGGGGTGAGCAGTTCTTC. Translating gives CASSSTGGNRGEQFF.

This clone was seen a handful of times. The chain joins TRBV5-1 to TRBJ2-1, with 8 positions matching TRBD1. From germline, CDR1 is SGHRS and CDR2 YFSETQ. The V segment lost 2 bases and the J segment 9 bases; nucleotides outside the gene matches: 10. This CDR3 has 15 residues. The CDR3 loop reads CASSFRTGLSGEQFF. The DNA of the CDR3 is TGCGCCAGCAGCTTCCGGACAGGGTTAAGCGGTGAGCAGTTCTTC.

This chain joins TRBV5-1 and TRBJ2-7; 7 bases fit TRBD2. Germline CDR1 SGHRS, CDR2 YFSETQ. The CDR3 sequence is 13 residues long. The trim removed 2 bases at V and 3 bases at J, leaving 2 bases unmatched. The CDR3 bases are TGCGCCAGCAGCTTTCTAGCGGACTACGAGCAGTACTTC. Protein sequence: CASSFLADYEQYF.

The rearrangement links TRBV6-6 to TRBJ2-7; D is perhaps TRBD2 (6 bases). The germline CDR1 and CDR2 sequences are MNHNY and SVGAGI (reference sequence). This CDR3 spans 12 amino acids. V lost 8 bases, J lost 2 bases, and 10 bases lay in between. DNA of the CDR3: TGTGCCAGCGGGGGGAGACCCTACGAGCAGTACGTC. Its translation: CASGGRPYEQYV.

This clone ranks as medium-sized. V and J are TRBV6-6 and TRBJ2-7; tentative D call: TRBD1 (6 bases). Trimming left V 10 bases short and J 7 bases short, with 14 bases between. Per germline, CDR1 MNHNY and CDR2 SVGAGI (reference sequence). The CDR3 runs to 11 residues. CDR3 nucleotide sequence: TGTGCCACCATCTCAGGGGCAGAGCAGTACTTC. This translates into CATISGAEQYF.

V usage is TRBV27 and J usage is TRBJ2-1, with a weak D call TRBD2 (6 bases). Germline CDR1 MNHEY, CDR2 SMNVEV (reference sequence). The CDR3 sequence is 14 residues long. Trimming took off 0 bases at V and 9 bases at J, with 12 bases between the two ends. The DNA of the CDR3 is TGTGCCAGCAGTTTATCTAGCGGTGGGGGTGAGCAGTTCTTC. The encoded protein is CASSLSSGGGEQFF.

The chain joins TRBV11-2 to TRBJ2-5, with D unclear. The CDR3 is 16 amino acids. Germline V lookup: CDR1 SGHAT, CDR2 FQNNGV. The germline V and J ends were trimmed by 5 bases and 1 base, with 17 bases remaining between them. The CDR3 spells CASSVNRASGQETQYF. The CDR3 DNA reads TGTGCCAGCAGCGTAAACCGGGCCTCAGGCCAAGAGACCCAGTACTTC.

The chain has TRBV30 and TRBJ2-1; D perhaps matches TRBD2 (6 bases). Between the trimmed V and J ends, which lost 3 bases and 0 bases, there was a span of 15 bases. The CDR3 contains 16 residues. Germline V gene data show CDR1 as GTSNPN and CDR2 as SVGIG (reference sequence). CDR3 coding DNA: TGTGCCTGGAGAGGGGACTCGCCAAGCTCCTACAATGAGCAGTTCTTC. It yields the protein CAWRGDSPSSYNEQFF.

The gene calls are TRBV30 and TRBJ2-5; 11 bases are a match to TRBD2. The CDR3 spans 16 residues. CDR1 is GTSNPN and CDR2 is SVGIG in the germline V gene (reference sequence). The V segment lost 4 bases and the J segment 0 bases; nucleotides outside the gene matches: 7. The CDR3 DNA sequence: TGTGCCTGGAACCCGGGACTAGCGGCGTACCAAGAGACCCAGTACTTC. It translates to CAWNPGLAAYQETQYF.

Comment on this clone: One end of the junction varies from germline; a read error may be responsible. The chain carries TRBV18 and TRBJ2-3; possible D gene TRBD1, 6 bases. Germline V gives CDR1 KGHSH, CDR2 LQKENI. CDR3 length: 16 residues. CDR3 in amino acids: CVSSANRVRTTDTQYF. The CDR3 DNA sequence: TGTGTCAGCTCAGCTAACAGGGTCCGGACCACAGATACGCAGTATTTT.

The chain joins TRBV11-2 to TRBJ2-2; 8 nucleotides match TRBD1. This CDR3 has 17 amino acids. V lost 4 bases to trimming and J lost 1 base; unmatched junction nucleotides: 8. From germline, CDR1 is SGHAT and CDR2 FQNNGV. The CDR3 loop is CASSSHIRGRNTGELFF. As DNA, the CDR3 is TGTGCCAGCAGCTCGCACATCAGGGGGCGGAACACCGGGGAGCTGTTTTTT.

The V and J genes are TRBV14 and TRBJ1-6, with TRBD1 identical over 7 bases. This CDR3 spans 16 amino acids. The V segment lost 4 bases and the J segment 7 bases; nucleotides outside the gene matches: 10. CDR1 is SGHDN, CDR2 FVKESK, per germline. Here the CDR3 reads CASSRADTGVNSPLHF. CDR3 bases: TGTGCCAGCAGCCGAGCAGACACAGGGGTCAATTCACCCCTCCACTTT.

The rearrangement links TRBV7-2 to TRBJ2-2, with D perhaps matching TRBD1 (5 bases). The CDR3 sequence is 18 residues long. V was cut by 0 bases and J by 4 bases, with 18 bases left in between. Germline values: CDR1 SGHTA, CDR2 FQGNSA. In DNA form, the CDR3 reads TGTGCCAGCAGCTTAGCGTCAGGGAATCAGTTGGTCACCGGGGAGCTGTTTTTT. It translates to CASSLASGNQLVTGELFF.

This clone came up once. V is TRBV6-1 and J is TRBJ2-7; TRBD2 aligns across 9 bases. The CDR3 totals 16 residues. Germline lookup yields CDR1 MNHNS and CDR2 SASEGT. The trim removed 1 base at V and 0 bases at J, leaving 4 bases unmatched. In DNA, the CDR3 is TGTGCCAGCAGTGAAGTTAGCGGGGGCCTCTCCTACGAGCAGTACGTC. Protein sequence: CASSEVSGGLSYEQYV.

Relative to its sample, this clone is hyperexpanded (1% or more). The rearrangement links TRBV6-4 to TRBJ1-3, with D unresolved. The ends were cut back, 2 bases at V and 0 bases at J, with 11 bases in the middle. The V gene's germline CDR1 is MRHNA and CDR2 SNTAGT. This CDR3 comprises 16 residues. CDR3 sequence reads: CASSDVDPNSGNTIYF. In DNA, the CDR3 is TGTGCCAGCAGTGACGTGGACCCCAACTCTGGAAACACCATATATTTT.

V usage is TRBV4-1 and J usage is TRBJ2-3; 12 bases line up with TRBD2. V lost 0 bases to trimming and J lost 0 bases; unmatched junction nucleotides: 7. The CDR3 has 19 residues. Germline CDR1 reads MGHRA; CDR2 reads YSYEKL. CDR3 DNA: TGCGCCAGCAGCCAAGAGAGTCTAGCGGGGGGGTCTAGCACAGATACGCAGTATTTT. Encoded protein: CASSQESLAGGSSTDTQYF.

This clone turned up a few times. The chain uses TRBV6-1 and TRBJ2-2, with D unclear. The CDR3 runs 15 residues. Germline assignment: CDR1 MNHNS and CDR2 SASEGT. Trimming stripped 2 bases from V and 1 base from J, with 8 bases between. The CDR3 region has the DNA TGTGCCAGCAGTGAACTCACTGAGAACACCGGGGAGCTGTTTTTT. It codes for CASSELTENTGELFF.